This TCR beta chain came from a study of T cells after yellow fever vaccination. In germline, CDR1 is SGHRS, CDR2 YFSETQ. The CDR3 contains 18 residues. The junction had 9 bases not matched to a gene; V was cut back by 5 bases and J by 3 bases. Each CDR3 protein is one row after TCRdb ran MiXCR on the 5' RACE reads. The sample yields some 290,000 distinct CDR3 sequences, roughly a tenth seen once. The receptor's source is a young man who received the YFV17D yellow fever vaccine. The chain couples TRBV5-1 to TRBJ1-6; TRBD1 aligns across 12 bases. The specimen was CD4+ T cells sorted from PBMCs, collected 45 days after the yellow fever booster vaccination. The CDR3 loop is CASSSGTGGSNYNSPLHF. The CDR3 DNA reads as TGCGCCAGCAGTTCTGGGACAGGGGGCTCCAACTATAATTCACCCCTCCACTTT.